Following are 24 T cell receptor beta chains from one sample sequenced in a study of technical replicates of blood from several donors. The assay was immunoSEQ multiplex PCR, and TCRdb's table has in-frame clones only and misses some. The table has 60,000 to 90,000 clones, roughly 96% seen once. Sequenced: T cells isolated from PBMCs. These receptors were obtained from a human donor in good health.

The chain carries TRBV10-1 and TRBJ1-5, with D possibly matching TRBD1 (6 bases). The ends were cut back, 4 bases at V and 6 bases at J, with 10 bases in the middle. CDR3 length equals 13 residues. Germline values: CDR1 WNHNN, CDR2 SYGVQD (reference sequence). The CDR3 is CASSAGVRQPQHF. The CDR3 bases are TGCGCCAGCAGTGCAGGGGTCCGTCAGCCCCAGCATTTT.

This clone came up once. The gene calls are TRBV5-4 and TRBJ2-7; 9 nucleotides match TRBD2. The CDR3 runs 15 residues. Germline loops: CDR1 SGHNT, CDR2 YYREEE (reference sequence). The V segment lost 3 bases and the J segment 5 bases; nucleotides outside the gene matches: 9. The DNA of the CDR3 is TGTGCCAGCAGCTCGGCCAGAGCGGGAGGAGACGAGCAGTACTTC. Translated: CASSSARAGGDEQYF. Using reference TRBV5-4 and TRBJ2-7 for the parts outside the CDR3, the full variable domain is ETGVTQSPTHLIKTRGQQVTLRCSSQSGHNTVSWYQQALGQGPQFIFQYYREEENGRGNFPPRFSGLQFPNYSSELNVNALELDDSALYLCASSSARAGGDEQYFGPGTRLTVT.

This rearrangement joins TRBV5-7 to TRBJ2-1; TRBD2 aligns across 9 bases. TRBV5-7 counts as an open reading frame of uncertain function. The CDR3 spans 19 residues. The junction had 16 bases not matched to a gene; V was cut back by 5 bases and J by 1 base. CDR3 coding DNA: TGTGCCAGCAGTTCCGGTGCTAGCGGGATGGTTGAGTCCTACAATGAGCAGTTCTTC. Protein product: CASSSGASGMVESYNEQFF.

The rearrangement links TRBV27 to TRBJ2-7, with 8 nucleotides matching TRBD1. CDR3 length: 14 residues. Germline CDR1 reads MNHEY; CDR2 reads SMNVEV (reference sequence). V lost 0 bases, J lost 6 bases, and 4 bases stayed unmatched. The CDR3 is CASSLSRGPFEQYF. The CDR3 DNA sequence: TGTGCCAGCAGTTTATCCAGGGGGCCTTTCGAGCAGTACTTC.

This chain joins TRBV4-1 and TRBJ2-1; the D gene is possibly TRBD2 (5 bases). This CDR3 is 16 amino acids long. The V end lost 6 bases, the J end lost 6 bases, and 21 bases lay between the germline ends. Germline V gene sequence: CDR1 MGHRA, CDR2 YSYEKL. The CDR3 nucleotides are TGCGCCAGCAGACCAGTCCGGGGTGGCACCCCCAATGAGCAGTTCTTC. Translation gives CASRPVRGGTPNEQFF.

The V and J genes are TRBV7-9 and TRBJ1-1; possible D gene TRBD1, 5 bases. V was clipped by 2 bases and J by 1 base, with 11 bases between them. The germline gives CDR1 SEHNR, CDR2 FQNEAQ (reference sequence). CDR3 length equals 15 residues. CDR3 sequence reads: CASSLRGGGNTEAFF. In DNA form, the CDR3 reads TGTGCCAGCAGCTTAAGAGGCGGGGGGAACACTGAAGCTTTCTTT.

This clone was recorded once. The V and J genes are TRBV6-5 and TRBJ2-7, with TRBD1 identical over 7 bases. The CDR3 runs to 13 residues. Germline CDR1 MNHEY, CDR2 SVGAGI. J lost 3 bases, V lost 2 bases, and 1 base had no gene match. The CDR3 sequence: CASSYDRDYEQYF. CDR3 nucleotides: TGTGCCAGCAGTTACGACAGGGACTACGAGCAGTACTTC.

The chain has TRBV6-1 and TRBJ2-7; TRBD2 matches 13 bases. Per germline, CDR1 MNHNS and CDR2 SASEGT. This CDR3 comprises 18 residues. Trimming at V came to 4 bases and at J to 4 bases, leaving 13 bases not matched to a gene. The CDR3 DNA follows: TGTGCCAGCAGTGCGTCTGAACTAGCGGGAGGGGGTATTTACGAGCAGTACTTC. This sequence encodes CASSASELAGGGIYEQYF.

On this clone itself: A read error may produce the germline difference seen at one junction end. The V and J genes are TRBV7-9 and TRBJ2-4, with TRBD1 as a possible D gene (5 bases). Germline CDR1 reads SEHNR; CDR2 reads FQNEAQ (reference sequence). The CDR3 is made up of 15 amino acids. DNA for the CDR3: TGTGCCAGCAGCGGTCTGATAGGGGCTAAAAATATTCAGTACTTC. It codes for CASSGLIGAKNIQYF.

The V gene is TRBV5-8, the J gene TRBJ1-3; TRBD1 might be the D (6 bases). The CDR3 totals 14 residues. V lost 2 bases and J 1 base, leaving 7 bases between the germline ends. The germline V gene encodes CDR1 SGHTS and CDR2 YDEGEE. DNA of the CDR3: TGTGCCAGCAGCTTAGGGGGTTCTGGAAACACCATATATTTT. Its protein is CASSLGGSGNTIYF.

The V and J genes are TRBV13 and TRBJ2-1; 12 bases are shared with TRBD2. The junction had 4 bases not matched to a gene; V was cut back by 5 bases and J by 5 bases. The CDR3 covers 15 residues. Germline V gene lookup returns CDR1 PRHDT and CDR2 FYEKMQ (reference sequence). Written as DNA, the CDR3 is TGTGCCAGCAGCCATCTAGCGGGGGGGGACAATGAGCAGTTCTTC. The encoded protein is CASSHLAGGDNEQFF.

This clone was observed once. The chain recombines TRBV4-1 with TRBJ1-2; D is unclear. In germline, CDR1 is MGHRA, CDR2 YSYEKL. V was clipped by 1 base and J by 11 bases, with 8 bases between them. This CDR3 contains 11 residues. The CDR3 loop is CASSQGVWYTF. The CDR3 DNA is TGCGCCAGCAGCCAAGGAGTTTGGTACACCTTC.

The chain joins TRBV10-3 to TRBJ2-7; maybe TRBD2 (5 bases). Germline V gene data show CDR1 as ENHRY and CDR2 as SYGVKD. V shed 5 bases and J shed 0 bases, with 11 bases lying between them. The CDR3 is 14 amino acids. The CDR3 sequence: CAISWTDSSYEQYF. Written as DNA, the CDR3 is TGTGCCATCAGTTGGACGGACTCCTCCTACGAGCAGTACTTC.

This sequence joins TRBV19 and TRBJ2-3, with D perhaps matching TRBD2 (6 bases). Germline values: CDR1 LNHDA, CDR2 SQIVND (reference sequence). Trimming removed 3 bases at V and 3 bases at J, with 13 bases between. The CDR3 contains 15 residues. The CDR3 nucleotides are TGTGCCAGTAGTATGGCGGGAAGCCGTACAGATACGCAGTATTTT. Amino acids: CASSMAGSRTDTQYF. The full variable domain, in which reference TRBV19 and TRBJ2-3 provide the parts outside the CDR3, is DGGITQSPKYLFRKEGQNVTLSCEQNLNHDAMYWYRQDPGQGLRLIYYSQIVNDFQKGDIAEGYSVSREKKESFPLTVTSAQKNPTAFYLCASSMAGSRTDTQYFGPGTRLTVL.

The rearrangement joins TRBV19 to TRBJ2-7; TRBD1 agrees at 8 bases. CDR1 is LNHDA and CDR2 is SQIVND in the germline V gene (reference sequence). V dropped 3 bases and J dropped 2; count of bases not matched to a gene: 0. The CDR3 length is 13 residues. The CDR3 is CASSMDRAYEQYF. For the CDR3, the DNA is TGTGCCAGTAGTATGGACAGGGCCTACGAGCAGTACTTC.

The gene calls are TRBV13 and TRBJ2-2; D is unresolved. Per the germline V gene, CDR1 is PRHDT and CDR2 is FYEKMQ (reference sequence). The CDR3 is made up of 13 amino acids. The V end was cut by 2 bases, the J end by 4 bases, with 5 bases between. The CDR3 nucleotides read TGTGCCAGCAGCTTAATCGGCACCGGGGAGCTGTTTTTT. Translation gives CASSLIGTGELFF.

This chain connects TRBV28 to TRBJ1-5, with no clear D. The germline gives CDR1 MDHEN, CDR2 SYDVKM. The CDR3 spans 14 residues. V was clipped by 8 bases and J by 0 bases, with 11 bases between them. CDR3 amino acids: CASQVLFSNQPQHF. The CDR3 DNA reads TGTGCCAGCCAGGTTCTGTTTAGCAATCAGCCCCAGCATTTT.

V gene TRBV7-9 combines with J gene TRBJ2-5, with D possibly being TRBD2 (7 bases). V lost 2 bases and J 9 bases, leaving 13 bases between the germline ends. This CDR3 has 13 amino acids. Per germline, CDR1 SEHNR and CDR2 FQNEAQ (reference sequence). CDR3 amino acids: CASSLRGGRSQYF. The CDR3 DNA reads TGTGCCAGCAGCTTAAGGGGGGGACGATCCCAGTACTTC.

The chain links TRBV6-5 to TRBJ2-5; a weak D match, TRBD2 (6 bases). Trimming took off 1 base at V and 5 bases at J, with 11 bases between the two ends. The germline CDR1 and CDR2 sequences are MNHEY and SVGAGI. The CDR3 is 14 residues long. In DNA form, the CDR3 reads TGTGCCAGCAGTTACTATAGTGGGGGGGAGACCCAGTACTTC. Its protein product is CASSYYSGGETQYF.

The V gene is TRBV10-3, the J gene TRBJ1-6; D may be TRBD1 (5 bases). Germline-derived CDR1 and CDR2 are ENHRY and SYGVKD. The V gene lost 4 bases and the J gene lost 4 bases, with 14 bases spanning the gap. This CDR3 is built from 16 residues. This CDR3 reads CAISARDREYNSPLHF. The CDR3 DNA sequence: TGTGCCATCAGTGCACGGGACCGGGAGTATAATTCACCCCTCCACTTT.

The chain employs TRBV9 and TRBJ2-7; 8 bases match TRBD2. This CDR3 comprises 15 residues. Germline-derived CDR1 and CDR2 are SGDLS and YYNGEE. The J segment lost 4 bases and the V segment lost 0 bases, leaving 6 bases of the junction unmatched. The CDR3 DNA follows: TGTGCCAGCAGCGTAGCTTTGGGACTAGAGTACGAGCAGTACTTC. Its protein is CASSVALGLEYEQYF.

In this sample, this clone turned up once. V gene TRBV5-6 combines with J gene TRBJ2-3; TRBD2 matches 9 bases. The CDR3 covers 14 residues. Germline CDR1 reads SGHDT; CDR2 reads YYEEEE. Unmatched junction bases numbered 5, after V lost 4 bases and J lost 5 bases. CDR3: CASSDPAGGDTQYF. The CDR3 bases are TGTGCCAGCAGCGACCCAGCGGGGGGAGATACGCAGTATTTT.

V usage is TRBV27 and J usage is TRBJ1-2; D remains unclear. Trimming pared 7 bases from V and 7 bases from J, leaving 22 bases between. Germline-derived CDR1 and CDR2 are MNHEY and SMNVEV (reference sequence). CDR3 size: 15 residues. CDR3 region: CASTMAVGKGGGYTF. The CDR3 region has the DNA TGTGCCAGCACGATGGCGGTCGGCAAGGGAGGTGGCTACACCTTC.

The V call is TRBV4-2, the J call TRBJ1-2; D is ambiguous. This CDR3 has 16 residues. Germline CDR1 reads LGHNA; CDR2 reads YNFKEQ. Between the trimmed V and J ends, which lost 3 bases and 2 bases, there was a span of 16 bases. The CDR3 spells CASSHPDGSLNYGYTF. The CDR3 DNA is TGTGCCAGCAGCCATCCCGACGGGTCGTTAAACTATGGCTACACCTTC.